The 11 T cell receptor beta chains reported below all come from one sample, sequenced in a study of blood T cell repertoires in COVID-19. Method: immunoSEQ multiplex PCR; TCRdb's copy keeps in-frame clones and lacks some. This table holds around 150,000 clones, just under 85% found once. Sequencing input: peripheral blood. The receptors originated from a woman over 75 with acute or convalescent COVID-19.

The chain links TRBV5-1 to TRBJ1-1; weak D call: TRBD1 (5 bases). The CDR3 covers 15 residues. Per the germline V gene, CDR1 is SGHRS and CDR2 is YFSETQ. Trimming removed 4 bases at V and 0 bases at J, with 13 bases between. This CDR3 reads CASSRGMTVNTEAFF. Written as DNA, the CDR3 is TGCGCCAGCAGCAGAGGTATGACAGTGAACACTGAAGCTTTCTTT. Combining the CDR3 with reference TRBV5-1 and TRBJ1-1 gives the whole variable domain KAGVTQTPRYLIKTRGQQVTLSCSPISGHRSVSWYQQTPGQGLQFLFEYFSETQRNKGNFPGRFSGRQFSNSRSEMNVSTLELGDSALYLCASSRGMTVNTEAFFGQGTRLTVV.

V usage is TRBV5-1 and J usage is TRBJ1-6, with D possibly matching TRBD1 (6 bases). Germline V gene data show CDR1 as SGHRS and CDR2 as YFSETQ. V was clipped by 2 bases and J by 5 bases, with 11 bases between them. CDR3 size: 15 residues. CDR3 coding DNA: TGCGCCAGCAGCTTCATGGACAGTGATAATTCACCCCTCCACTTT. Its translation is CASSFMDSDNSPLHF.

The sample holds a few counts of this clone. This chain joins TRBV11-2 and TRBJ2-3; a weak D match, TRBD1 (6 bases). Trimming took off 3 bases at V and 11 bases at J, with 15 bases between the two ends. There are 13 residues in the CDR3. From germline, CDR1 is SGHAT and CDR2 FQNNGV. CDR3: CASSFDFQGGQYF. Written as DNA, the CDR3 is TGTGCCAGCAGCTTTGATTTCCAAGGGGGGCAGTATTTT.

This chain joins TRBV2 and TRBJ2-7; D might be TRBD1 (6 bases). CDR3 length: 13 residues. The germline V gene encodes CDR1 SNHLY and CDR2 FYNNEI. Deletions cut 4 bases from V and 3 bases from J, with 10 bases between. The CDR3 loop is CASSAGESYEQYF. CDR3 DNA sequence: TGTGCCAGCAGTGCAGGGGAGAGCTACGAGCAGTACTTC.

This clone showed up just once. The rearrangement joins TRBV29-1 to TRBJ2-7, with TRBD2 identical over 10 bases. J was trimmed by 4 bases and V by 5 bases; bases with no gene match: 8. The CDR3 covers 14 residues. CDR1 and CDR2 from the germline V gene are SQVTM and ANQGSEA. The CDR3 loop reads CSVIPGLAPYEQYF. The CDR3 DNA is TGCAGCGTTATCCCGGGACTAGCGCCTTACGAGCAGTACTTC.

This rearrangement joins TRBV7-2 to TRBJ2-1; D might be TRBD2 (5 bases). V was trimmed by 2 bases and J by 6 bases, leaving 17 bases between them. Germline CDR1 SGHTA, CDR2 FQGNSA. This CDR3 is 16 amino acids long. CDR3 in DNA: TGTGCCAGCAGCTTATCTGCGGGCTTAGTTCGCAATGAGCAGTTCTTC. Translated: CASSLSAGLVRNEQFF.

CDR3 in DNA: TGTGCCAGCAGCAACAAGGAGCAGGGGATCGATTATAATTCACCCCTCCACTTT. Encoded protein: CASSNKEQGIDYNSPLHF. The chain links TRBV21-1 to TRBJ1-6; the D call of TRBD1 is as the table states it, not checked on the DNA. TRBV21-1 is a documented pseudogene. This CDR3 has 18 amino acids.

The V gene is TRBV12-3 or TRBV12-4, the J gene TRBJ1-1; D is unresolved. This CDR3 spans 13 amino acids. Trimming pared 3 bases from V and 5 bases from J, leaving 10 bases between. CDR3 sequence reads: CASSFYSGTEAFF. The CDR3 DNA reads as TGTGCCAGCAGTTTCTACAGTGGGACTGAAGCTTTCTTT.

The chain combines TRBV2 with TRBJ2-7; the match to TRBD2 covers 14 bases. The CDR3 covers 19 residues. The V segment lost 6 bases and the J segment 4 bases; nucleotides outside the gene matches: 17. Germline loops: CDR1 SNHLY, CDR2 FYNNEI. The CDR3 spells CASSGGTSGSRYRWYEQYF. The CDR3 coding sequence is TGTGCCAGCAGCGGAGGGACTAGCGGGAGCAGGTATCGATGGTACGAGCAGTACTTC.

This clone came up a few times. CDR3: CASSVAGGMGETQYF. In DNA, the CDR3 is TGTGCCAGCAGCGTAGCTGGGGGGATGGGGGAGACCCAGTACTTC. J is TRBJ2-5 and V is TRBV9; weak D call: TRBD2 (6 bases). CDR1 and CDR2 from the germline V gene are SGDLS and YYNGEE. Trimming left V 0 bases short and J 5 bases short, with 14 bases between. This CDR3 has 15 residues.

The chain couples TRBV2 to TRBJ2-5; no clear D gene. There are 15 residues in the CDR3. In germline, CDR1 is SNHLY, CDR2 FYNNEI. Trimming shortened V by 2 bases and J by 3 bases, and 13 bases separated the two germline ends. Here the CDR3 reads CASSERPGFEETQYF. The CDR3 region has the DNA TGTGCCAGCAGTGAACGGCCAGGTTTTGAAGAGACCCAGTACTTC.